A selection of T cell receptor beta chains follows, all from one sample in a study of a mutant IDH1 vaccine in newly diagnosed glioma. Profiled with immunoSEQ multiplex PCR; TCRdb holds only in-frame clones, not every one. The sample carries around 60,000 clones, more than 85% recorded once. The sequencing here drew on PBMCs, taken from a glioma patient treated with radiotherapy, temozolomide or both. Receptors were obtained from a man in his fifties with glioma. Both conserved end residues are part of each CDR3. The D gene is left open where the match is weak. Some rows have no size entry. The others give once, few or many, or a class for an expanded clone.

CDR3nt: TGTGCCAGCAGCCCGCAGTTATTGGATAATTCACCCCTCCACTTT
CDR3aa: CASSPQLLDNSPLHF
j_gene: TRBJ1-6
abundance: NA
d_gene: NA
v_gene: TRBV7-9

CDR3nt: TGTGCCTGGAGTGGACAGGGAGACACTTTTTTT
CDR3aa: CAWSGQGDTFF
j_gene: TRBJ2-2
abundance: once
d_gene: TRBD1
v_gene: TRBV30

CDR3nt: TGTGCCAGCAGTGCGGACTACTCTAGCGAGCAGTACTTC
CDR3aa: CASSADYSSEQYF
j_gene: TRBJ2-7
abundance: NA
d_gene: NA
v_gene: TRBV6-4

CDR3nt: TGCGCCAGCAGCTGGACGGTTTGGGTAGGGACTAGCGGTGAAGAGACCCAGTACTTC
CDR3aa: CASSWTVWVGTSGEETQYF
j_gene: TRBJ2-5
abundance: NA
d_gene: TRBD2
v_gene: TRBV5-1

CDR3nt: TGTGCCAGCAGCTTAAGAGGGGTGGGAGCTTTCTTT
CDR3aa: CASSLRGVGAFF
j_gene: TRBJ1-1
abundance: NA
d_gene: NA
v_gene: TRBV5-6

CDR3nt: TGTGCCAGTACCGCGGGCAGGTTTTACCGAGGCTCTGGAAACACCATATATTTT
CDR3aa: CASTAGRFYRGSGNTIYF
j_gene: TRBJ1-3
abundance: NA
d_gene: NA
v_gene: TRBV19

CDR3nt: TGTGCCAGTGGCCCCCTGACAGTCAACACTGAAGCTTTCTTT
CDR3aa: CASGPLTVNTEAFF
j_gene: TRBJ1-1
abundance: NA
d_gene: NA
v_gene: TRBV19

CDR3nt: TGTGCCAGCAGGCAGGGGGCGGCGGGTAACTATGGCTACACCTTC
CDR3aa: CASRQGAAGNYGYTF
j_gene: TRBJ1-2
abundance: once
d_gene: TRBD1
v_gene: TRBV27

CDR3nt: TGTGCCAGCAGCACTCGAGTGGATCGTGGGTCACCCCTCCACTTT
CDR3aa: CASSTRVDRGSPLHF
j_gene: TRBJ1-6
abundance: NA
d_gene: NA
v_gene: TRBV21-1

CDR3nt: TGCAGTTCAAAGGGGGGGCAGCTCTACAATGAGCAGTTCTTC
CDR3aa: CSSKGGQLYNEQFF
j_gene: TRBJ2-1
abundance: NA
d_gene: NA
v_gene: TRBV29-1

CDR3nt: TGTGCCAGCGTCAGTTCTAGCGTCCTAGGAGATACGCAGTATTTT
CDR3aa: CASVSSSVLGDTQYF
j_gene: TRBJ2-3
abundance: NA
d_gene: NA
v_gene: TRBV2

CDR3nt: TGTGCCAGCAGCGAGGACCAGGGGCTCTCTGGAAACACCATATATTTT
CDR3aa: CASSEDQGLSGNTIYF
j_gene: TRBJ1-3
abundance: NA
d_gene: NA
v_gene: TRBV7-6

CDR3nt: TGTGCCAGTAGTGTCGGACTAGCGGGGATCACAGATACGCAGTATTTT
CDR3aa: CASSVGLAGITDTQYF
j_gene: TRBJ2-3
abundance: NA
d_gene: TRBD2
v_gene: TRBV19

CDR3nt: TGTGCCAGCAGTTACTCCGGGACCTCTAATGAAAAACTGTTTTTT
CDR3aa: CASSYSGTSNEKLFF
j_gene: TRBJ1-4
abundance: NA
d_gene: NA
v_gene: TRBV6-5

CDR3nt: TGTGCCTGGAGTTACCGAGGGGGAAGAAATTTCTTT
CDR3aa: CAWSYRGGRNFF
j_gene: TRBJ1-1
abundance: few
d_gene: NA
v_gene: TRBV30

CDR3nt: TGCGCCAGCAGCCAAGGGACAACGAGCTCCTACGAGCAGTACTTC
CDR3aa: CASSQGTTSSYEQYF
j_gene: TRBJ2-7
abundance: NA
d_gene: NA
v_gene: TRBV4-1

CDR3nt: TGTGCCAGCAGCGTAGCGACTAGCGGGGGTCAAGAGACCCAGTACTTC
CDR3aa: CASSVATSGGQETQYF
j_gene: TRBJ2-5
abundance: NA
d_gene: TRBD2
v_gene: TRBV9

CDR3nt: TGTGCCTGGAGTGGATCCCGGGGTCAGCCCCAGCATTTT
CDR3aa: CAWSGSRGQPQHF
j_gene: TRBJ1-5
abundance: NA
d_gene: NA
v_gene: TRBV30

CDR3nt: TGTGCCAGCAGCCAAGACACCGGCGAGCAGTTCTTC
CDR3aa: CASSQDTGEQFF
j_gene: TRBJ2-1
abundance: NA
d_gene: NA
v_gene: TRBV14

CDR3nt: TGTGCCAGCAGCGCAGGACAGCACCGGAACACTGAAGCTTTCTTT
CDR3aa: CASSAGQHRNTEAFF
j_gene: TRBJ1-1
abundance: medium-sized
d_gene: NA
v_gene: TRBV9

CDR3nt: TGTGCCACGAGATCACGGACAGACCTTAGCAATCAGCCCCAGCATTTT
CDR3aa: CATRSRTDLSNQPQHF
j_gene: TRBJ1-5
abundance: NA
d_gene: NA
v_gene: TRBV15

CDR3nt: TGTGCCAGCAGGGCCACAGGAACCCCGAACACCGGGGAGCTGTTTTTT
CDR3aa: CASRATGTPNTGELFF
j_gene: TRBJ2-2
abundance: NA
d_gene: NA
v_gene: TRBV2

CDR3nt: TGTGCCAGCAGCTTGCCAGGGAACTATGGCTACACCTTC
CDR3aa: CASSLPGNYGYTF
j_gene: TRBJ1-2
abundance: NA
d_gene: NA
v_gene: TRBV5-4

CDR3nt: TGTGCCAGCAGCCTTACAGGGGGCACTGAAGCTTTCTTT
CDR3aa: CASSLTGGTEAFF
j_gene: TRBJ1-1
abundance: NA
d_gene: TRBD1
v_gene: TRBV7-8

CDR3nt: TGTGCCAGCATCGACAGACAGGGAGCGAACACTGAAGCTTTCTTT
CDR3aa: CASIDRQGANTEAFF
j_gene: TRBJ1-1
abundance: NA
d_gene: TRBD1
v_gene: TRBV28

CDR3nt: TGTGCCTGGAGTTGGCGGGTTGAAGCTGAAGCTTTCTTT
CDR3aa: CAWSWRVEAEAFF
j_gene: TRBJ1-1
abundance: NA
d_gene: NA
v_gene: TRBV30